Each of the 18 T cell receptor beta chains below was sequenced from the same sample in a study of blood T cell repertoires in COVID-19. The protocol was immunoSEQ multiplex PCR, while the TCRdb copy is restricted to in-frame clones and leaves out a portion. The sample contains about 150,000 clones, around nine tenths of which appear only once. The specimen sequenced was peripheral blood. The receptors stem from an elderly woman with COVID-19, enrolled during active disease.

The rearrangement uses TRBV9 and TRBJ1-3; a weak D match, TRBD1 (5 bases). Germline V gene sequence: CDR1 SGDLS, CDR2 YYNGEE. The CDR3 covers 17 residues. Trimming left V 4 bases short and J 4 bases short, with 21 bases between. The CDR3 region has the DNA TGTGCCAGCAGCCGTACCCGGACACCCCATGAGGGAAACACCATATATTTT. Translating it yields CASSRTRTPHEGNTIYF.

J is TRBJ2-1 and V is TRBV28, with 7 bases identical to TRBD1. CDR3 length equals 16 residues. Germline V lookup: CDR1 MDHEN, CDR2 SYDVKM. The J segment lost 4 bases and the V segment lost 7 bases, leaving 13 bases of the junction unmatched. The CDR3 region has the DNA TGTGCCAGCAAAGGGCTGGGACAGATCCTTTACAATGAGCAGTTCTTC. Encoded protein: CASKGLGQILYNEQFF.

This rearrangement joins TRBV27 to TRBJ1-4; 8 bases are a match to TRBD1. Germline CDR1 reads MNHEY; CDR2 reads SMNVEV (reference sequence). CDR3 length: 16 residues. Unmatched junction bases numbered 5, after V lost 1 base and J lost 4 bases. CDR3 sequence: CASSLFHRGGNEKLFF. The CDR3 nucleotides read TGTGCCAGCAGTTTATTCCACAGGGGGGGTAATGAAAAACTGTTTTTT.

CDR3 sequence: CASSLSGTTYEQYF. CDR3 sequence (DNA): TGTGCCAGCAGTTTGAGCGGGACTACTTACGAGCAGTACTTC. The J gene is TRBJ2-7, the V gene TRBV28, with 7 bases matching TRBD2. The trim removed 3 bases at V and 4 bases at J, leaving 6 bases unmatched. The CDR3 has 14 residues. Germline V CDR1 and CDR2: MDHEN, SYDVKM.

This rearrangement joins TRBV9 to TRBJ2-7, with TRBD1 identical over 8 bases. The CDR3 spans 15 residues. Germline V gene lookup returns CDR1 SGDLS and CDR2 YYNGEE. Losses at the gene ends were 2 bases for V and 2 bases for J; bases not matched to a gene: 6. CDR3 bases: TGTGCCAGCAGCGTCGGACAGGGCTCAGCCTACGAGCAGTACTTC. Translation gives CASSVGQGSAYEQYF.

This chain links TRBV10-3 with TRBJ1-1, with D perhaps matching TRBD1 (5 bases). CDR3 length: 14 residues. Trimming removed 8 bases from V and 3 bases from J, with 16 bases in between. Germline V gives CDR1 ENHRY, CDR2 SYGVKD. CDR3 nucleotide sequence: TGTGCCATCCGACGGACAACCCCGGACACTGAAGCTTTCTTT. It encodes CAIRRTTPDTEAFF.

The chain is built from TRBV7-8 and TRBJ2-7; D remains ambiguous. Per germline, CDR1 SGHVS and CDR2 FQNEAQ. The V end lost 0 bases, the J end lost 5 bases, and 2 bases lay between the germline ends. The CDR3 loop spans 11 amino acids. In DNA form, the CDR3 reads TGTGCCAGCAGCTTAGCTAACGAGCAGTACTTC. The encoded protein is CASSLANEQYF.

This chain uses TRBV7-3 with TRBJ2-3; 8 nucleotides line up with TRBD2. Germline V CDR1 and CDR2: SGHTA, FQGTGA. The CDR3 runs 14 residues. V trimming: 3 bases; J trimming: 4 bases; junction bases outside the gene matches: 3. The CDR3 loop reads CASSLGLDSDTQYF. CDR3 nucleotides: TGTGCCAGCAGCTTGGGACTAGATTCAGATACGCAGTATTTT.

This clone occurred once. This chain joins TRBV29-1 and TRBJ2-7, with D tentatively TRBD1 (6 bases). The CDR3 has 12 amino acids. The V end was cut by 8 bases, the J end by 6 bases, with 17 bases between. Germline V gene lookup returns CDR1 SQVTM and CDR2 ANQGSEA. The CDR3 DNA reads as TGCAGCCTTAGGACAGACAAGCGCGAGCAGTACTTC. Amino acids: CSLRTDKREQYF.

The chain carries TRBV3-1 (or the pseudogene TRBV3-2) and TRBJ2-3; 11 positions match TRBD2. This CDR3 has 20 residues. V was pared by 1 base and J by 0 bases, with 12 bases of the junction left unmatched. Germline V gives CDR1 LGHDT, CDR2 YNNKEL (reference sequence). In DNA, the CDR3 is TGTGCCAGCAGCCAAGGAAGGACTAGCGGGCCCAAAGCTAGCACAGATACGCAGTATTTT. As protein: CASSQGRTSGPKASTDTQYF.

The V gene is TRBV12-5, the J gene TRBJ2-1; 7 positions match TRBD2. This CDR3 comprises 15 residues. The V segment lost 0 bases and the J segment 8 bases; nucleotides outside the gene matches: 7. CDR1 LGHNT and CDR2 FRNRAP come from the germline V gene. The CDR3 nucleotides read TGTGCTAGTGGTTTGGTTGTGGGAGGGCCCGATGAGCAGTTCTTC. It encodes CASGLVVGGPDEQFF.

This clone was seen a few times. The CDR3 reads CASSPRVSYEQYF. CDR3 bases: TGCGCCAGCAGCCCCAGGGTTTCCTACGAGCAGTACTTC. The V call is TRBV4-3, the J call TRBJ2-7, with D perhaps matching TRBD1 (5 bases). V was pared by 4 bases and J by 1 base, with 8 bases between. CDR3 size: 13 residues. Germline V gene sequence: CDR1 LGHNA, CDR2 YSLEER.

The chain has TRBV19 and TRBJ2-2; the D gene is possibly TRBD2 (5 bases). The V and J ends lost 5 bases and 1 base respectively, with 8 bases between them. The CDR3 sequence is 14 residues long. CDR1 and CDR2 from the germline V gene are LNHDA and SQIVND (reference sequence). The CDR3 reads CASSVGLNTGELFF. The CDR3 DNA reads as TGTGCCAGTAGTGTCGGACTGAACACCGGGGAGCTGTTTTTT.

The CDR3 nucleotides read TGTGCCAGCAGTCGGGACAGGGGTGTCGGGGAGCTGTTTTTT. The encoded protein is CASSRDRGVGELFF. This chain connects TRBV6-6 to TRBJ2-2; 10 nucleotides match TRBD1. J was trimmed by 7 bases and V by 5 bases; bases with no gene match: 4. There are 14 residues in the CDR3. Germline V gives CDR1 MNHNY, CDR2 SVGAGI (reference sequence).

The gene calls are TRBV5-6 and TRBJ2-7; D gene uncertain. V shed 0 bases and J shed 6 bases, with 16 bases lying between them. Germline V gene sequence: CDR1 SGHDT, CDR2 YYEEEE. This CDR3 comprises 15 residues. The CDR3 nucleotides read TGTGCCAGCAGCTTGGTCGCACTAAGCAAGGCCGAGCAGTACTTC. Protein sequence: CASSLVALSKAEQYF.

This chain uses TRBV28 with TRBJ1-4; 7 bases map to TRBD1. The CDR3 length is 15 residues. Germline assignment: CDR1 MDHEN and CDR2 SYDVKM. The J segment lost 9 bases and the V segment lost 6 bases, leaving 13 bases of the junction unmatched. CDR3: CASSPSGRGSQKLFF. CDR3 sequence (DNA): TGTGCCAGCAGCCCCTCCGGCAGGGGGTCACAAAAACTGTTTTTT. Supplemented by reference TRBV28 and TRBJ1-4, the full variable domain reads DVKVTQSSRYLVKRTGEKVFLECVQDMDHENMFWYRQDPGLGLRLIYFSYDVKMKEKGDIPEGYSVSREKKERFSLILESASTNQTSMYLCASSPSGRGSQKLFFGSGTQLSVL.

V gene TRBV5-8 combines with J gene TRBJ2-5; tentatively, D is TRBD1 (6 bases). The CDR3 has 16 residues. Trimming took off 4 bases at V and 5 bases at J, with 21 bases between the two ends. Germline V gene sequence: CDR1 SGHTS, CDR2 YDEGEE. CDR3 coding DNA: TGTGCCAGCAGCCCCAAACAAACAGGGATTAGGGAGACCCAGTACTTC. Amino acid sequence: CASSPKQTGIRETQYF. The full variable domain, with the rest looked up from reference TRBV5-8 and TRBJ2-5, is EAGVTQSPTHLIKTRGQQATLRCSPISGHTSVYWYQQALGLGLQFLLWYDEGEERNRGNFPPRFSGRQFPNYSSELNVNALELEDSALYLCASSPKQTGIRETQYFGPGTRLLVL.

V gene TRBV28 combines with J gene TRBJ2-1; 7 bases fit TRBD1. Germline assignment: CDR1 MDHEN and CDR2 SYDVKM. The CDR3 runs 15 residues. Trimming at V came to 5 bases and at J to 6 bases, leaving 10 bases not matched to a gene. CDR3 sequence: CASSRTGTVLNEQFF. CDR3 nucleotide sequence: TGTGCCAGCAGTCGAACCGGGACAGTCCTCAATGAGCAGTTCTTC.